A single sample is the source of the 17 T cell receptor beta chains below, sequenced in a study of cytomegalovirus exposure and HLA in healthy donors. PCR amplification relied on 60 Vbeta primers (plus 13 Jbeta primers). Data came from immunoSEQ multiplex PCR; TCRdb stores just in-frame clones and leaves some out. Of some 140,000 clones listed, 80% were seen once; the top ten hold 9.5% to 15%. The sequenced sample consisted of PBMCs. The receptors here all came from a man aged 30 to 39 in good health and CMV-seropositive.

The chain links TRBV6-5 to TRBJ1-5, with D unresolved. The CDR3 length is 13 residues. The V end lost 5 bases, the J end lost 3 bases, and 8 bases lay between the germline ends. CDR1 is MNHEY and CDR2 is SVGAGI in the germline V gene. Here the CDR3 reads CASSMRINQPQHF. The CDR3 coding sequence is TGTGCCAGCAGTATGAGGATCAATCAGCCCCAGCATTTT.

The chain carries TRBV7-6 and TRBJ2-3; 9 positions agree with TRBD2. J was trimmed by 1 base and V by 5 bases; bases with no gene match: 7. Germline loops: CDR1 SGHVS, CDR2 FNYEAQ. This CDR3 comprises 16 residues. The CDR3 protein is CASSRRLAVGTDTQYF. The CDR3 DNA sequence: TGTGCCAGCAGCCGACGACTAGCGGTCGGCACAGATACGCAGTATTTT.

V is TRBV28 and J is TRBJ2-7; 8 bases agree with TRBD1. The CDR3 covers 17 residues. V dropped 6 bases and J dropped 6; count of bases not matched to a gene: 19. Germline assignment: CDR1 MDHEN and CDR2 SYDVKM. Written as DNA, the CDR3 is TGTGCCAGCAGCGAGCCAGGTGGCAGGGGGCTTTTGAGCGAGCAGTACTTC. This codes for CASSEPGGRGLLSEQYF.

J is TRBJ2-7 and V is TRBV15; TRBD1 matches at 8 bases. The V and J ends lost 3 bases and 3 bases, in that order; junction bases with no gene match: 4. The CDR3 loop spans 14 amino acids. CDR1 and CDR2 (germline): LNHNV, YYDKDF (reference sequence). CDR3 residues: CATSRDRENYEQYF. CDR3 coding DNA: TGTGCCACCAGCAGGGACAGGGAGAACTACGAGCAGTACTTC.

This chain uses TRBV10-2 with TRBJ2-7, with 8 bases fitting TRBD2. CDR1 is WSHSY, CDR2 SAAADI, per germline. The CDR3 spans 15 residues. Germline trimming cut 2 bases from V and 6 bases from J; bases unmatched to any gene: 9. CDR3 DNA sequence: TGCGCCAGCAGTGAGCAGGGCGGGAGGCGAGTCGAGCAGTACTTC. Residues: CASSEQGGRRVEQYF.

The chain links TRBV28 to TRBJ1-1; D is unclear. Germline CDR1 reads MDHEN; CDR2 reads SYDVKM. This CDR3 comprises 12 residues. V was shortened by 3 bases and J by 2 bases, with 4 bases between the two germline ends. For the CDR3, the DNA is TGTGCCAGCAGTTTGGCCAACACTGAAGCTTTCTTT. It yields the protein CASSLANTEAFF.

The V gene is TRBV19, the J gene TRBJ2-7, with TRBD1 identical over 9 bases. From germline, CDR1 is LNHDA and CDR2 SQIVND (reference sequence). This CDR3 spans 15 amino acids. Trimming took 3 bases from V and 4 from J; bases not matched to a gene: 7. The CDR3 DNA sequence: TGTGCCAGTAGTATCGCTGGGACAGGGTCATACGAGCAGTACTTC. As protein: CASSIAGTGSYEQYF.

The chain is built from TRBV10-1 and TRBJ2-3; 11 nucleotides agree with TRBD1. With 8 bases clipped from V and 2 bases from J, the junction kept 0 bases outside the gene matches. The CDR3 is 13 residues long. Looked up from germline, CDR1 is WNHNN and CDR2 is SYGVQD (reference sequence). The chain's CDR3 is CASGQGATDTQYF. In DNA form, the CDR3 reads TGCGCCAGCGGACAGGGGGCCACAGATACGCAGTATTTT.

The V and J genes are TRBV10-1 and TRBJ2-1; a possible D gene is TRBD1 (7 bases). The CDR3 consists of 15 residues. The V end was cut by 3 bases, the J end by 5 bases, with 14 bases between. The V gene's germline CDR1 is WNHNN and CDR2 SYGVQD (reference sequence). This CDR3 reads CASSDPGGIHNEQFF. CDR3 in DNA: TGCGCCAGCAGTGACCCAGGGGGGATCCACAATGAGCAGTTCTTC.

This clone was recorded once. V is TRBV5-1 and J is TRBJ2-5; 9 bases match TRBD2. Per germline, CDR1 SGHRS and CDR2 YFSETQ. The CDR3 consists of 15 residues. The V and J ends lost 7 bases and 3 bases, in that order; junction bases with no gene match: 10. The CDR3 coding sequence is TGCGCCAGCTATCCCGAGGTAGCGGGAGAAGAGACCCAGTACTTC. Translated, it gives CASYPEVAGEETQYF.

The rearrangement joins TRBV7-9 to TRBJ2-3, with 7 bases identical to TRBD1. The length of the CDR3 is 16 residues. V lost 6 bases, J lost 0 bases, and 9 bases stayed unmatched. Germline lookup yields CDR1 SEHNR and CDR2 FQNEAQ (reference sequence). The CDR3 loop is CASSRGDRPSTDTQYF. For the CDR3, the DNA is TGTGCCAGCAGTCGTGGGGACAGACCGAGCACAGATACGCAGTATTTT.

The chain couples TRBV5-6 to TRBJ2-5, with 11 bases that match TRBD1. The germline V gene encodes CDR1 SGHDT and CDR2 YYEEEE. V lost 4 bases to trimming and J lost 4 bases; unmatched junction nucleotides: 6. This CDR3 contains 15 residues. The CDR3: CASSGDRGWGETQYF. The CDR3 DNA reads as TGTGCCAGCAGCGGGGACAGGGGGTGGGGAGAGACCCAGTACTTC.

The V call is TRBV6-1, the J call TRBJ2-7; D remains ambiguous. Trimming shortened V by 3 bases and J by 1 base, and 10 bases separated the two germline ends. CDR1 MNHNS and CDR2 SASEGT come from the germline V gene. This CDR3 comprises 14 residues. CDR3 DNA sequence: TGTGCCAGCAGTGACGCAGGTACTTCCTACGAGCAGTACTTC. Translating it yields CASSDAGTSYEQYF.

The CDR3 DNA reads as TGCGCCAGCAGCTCAGCGGGAGGGACGGCCCGCACAGATACGCAGTATTTT. Translated, it gives CASSSAGGTARTDTQYF. This chain connects TRBV5-1 to TRBJ2-3; TRBD2 agrees at 10 bases. The CDR3 sequence is 17 residues long. Germline V lookup: CDR1 SGHRS, CDR2 YFSETQ. V was clipped by 3 bases and J by 1 base; unmatched bases: 8.

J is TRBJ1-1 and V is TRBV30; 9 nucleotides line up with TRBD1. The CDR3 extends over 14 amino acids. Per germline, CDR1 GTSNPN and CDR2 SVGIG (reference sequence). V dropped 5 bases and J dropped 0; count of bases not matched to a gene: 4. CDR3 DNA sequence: TGTGCCTGGGACAGGGGGAACATGAACACTGAAGCTTTCTTT. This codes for CAWDRGNMNTEAFF.

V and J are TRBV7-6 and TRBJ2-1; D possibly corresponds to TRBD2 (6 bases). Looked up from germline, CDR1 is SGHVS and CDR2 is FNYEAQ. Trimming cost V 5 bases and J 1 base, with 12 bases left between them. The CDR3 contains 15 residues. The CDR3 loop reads CASSPGRGSYNEQFF. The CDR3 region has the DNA TGTGCCAGCAGCCCCGGGAGAGGGTCCTACAATGAGCAGTTCTTC. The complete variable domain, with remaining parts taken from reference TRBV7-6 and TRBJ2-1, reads GAGVSQSPRYKVTKRGQDVALRCDPISGHVSLYWYRQALGQGPEFLTYFNYEAQQDKSGLPNDRFSAERPEGSISTLTIQRTEQRDSAMYRCASSPGRGSYNEQFFGPGTRLTVL.

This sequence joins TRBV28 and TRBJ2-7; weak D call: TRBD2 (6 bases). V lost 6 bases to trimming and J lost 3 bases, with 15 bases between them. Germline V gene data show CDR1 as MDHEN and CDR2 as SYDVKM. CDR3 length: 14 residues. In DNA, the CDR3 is TGTGCCAGCAGGCCAACGGGCGGGAACTACGAGCAGTACTTC. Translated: CASRPTGGNYEQYF.